The 11 T cell receptor beta chains below all came from one sample that was sequenced in a study of high-grade serous ovarian cancer treatment subgroups. Only in-frame clones appear in the TCRdb table, and some are missing; sequencing was by immunoSEQ multiplex PCR. Among around 2,000 clones listed, 65% to 85% were seen once. The tumor samples were collected prior to definitive surgery or chemotherapy. The sequenced sample consisted of tumor tissue. Receptor source: a human donor with high-grade serous ovarian cancer.

This rearrangement joins TRBV5-5 to TRBJ2-7; 13 positions agree with TRBD2. The CDR3 covers 14 residues. V gave up 6 bases and J gave up 4 bases; unmatched junction bases: 4. The germline gives CDR1 SGHKS, CDR2 YYEKEE (reference sequence). CDR3 sequence reads: CASMRTSGSYEQYF. The DNA for the CDR3 is TGTGCCAGCATGCGGACTAGCGGGAGTTACGAGCAGTACTTC.

The chain uses TRBV19 and TRBJ1-1, with unresolved D. Germline V gene data show CDR1 as LNHDA and CDR2 as SQIVND (reference sequence). This CDR3 comprises 12 residues. Trimming left V 7 bases short and J 4 bases short, with 10 bases between. CDR3 nucleotides: TGTGCCAGTAACCGGGGAGGCACTGAAGCTTTCTTT. This gives the protein CASNRGGTEAFF.

This chain joins TRBV4-2 and TRBJ2-2, with 14 bases lining up with TRBD2. Germline V gene data show CDR1 as LGHNA and CDR2 as YNFKEQ. Germline trimming cut 2 bases from V and 5 bases from J; bases unmatched to any gene: 10. This CDR3 is 19 amino acids long. CDR3 region: CASSQPIGTSGSGTGELFF. The CDR3 DNA follows: TGTGCCAGCAGCCAACCTATCGGGACTAGCGGGAGTGGGACCGGGGAGCTGTTTTTT.

The chain is built from TRBV11-2 and TRBJ2-7, with 12 bases aligning to TRBD2. Germline-derived CDR1 and CDR2 are SGHAT and FQNNGV. The CDR3 extends over 15 amino acids. The V gene end was trimmed by 5 bases and the J gene end by 7 bases; junction bases not matched to a gene: 9. The CDR3: CASSAHLAGGGEQYV. The CDR3 DNA sequence: TGTGCCAGCAGCGCACATCTAGCGGGAGGGGGGGAGCAGTACGTC.

V and J are TRBV29-1 and TRBJ1-2; the D is unclear. The CDR3 runs 9 residues. The V end lost 0 bases, the J end lost 7 bases, and 0 bases lay between the germline ends. CDR1 and CDR2 from the germline V gene are SQVTM and ANQGSEA. Here the CDR3 DNA reads TGCAGCGTTGAAGATGGCTACACCTTC. Translated: CSVEDGYTF.

This clone was detected only a few times. The V and J genes are TRBV5-6 and TRBJ2-7; 10 bases agree with TRBD1. V was pared by 1 base and J by 7 bases, with 11 bases of the junction left unmatched. This CDR3 is built from 16 residues. CDR1 is SGHDT, CDR2 YYEEEE, per germline. CDR3 region: CASSLTPGQGLTEQYF. The CDR3 DNA reads TGTGCCAGCAGCTTGACCCCGGGACAGGGGTTGACGGAGCAGTACTTC.

V gene TRBV19 combines with J gene TRBJ1-1; a possible D gene is TRBD1 (6 bases). Deletions cut 7 bases from V and 5 bases from J, with 14 bases between. Looked up from germline, CDR1 is LNHDA and CDR2 is SQIVND (reference sequence). The CDR3 loop spans 13 amino acids. DNA for the CDR3: TGTGCCAGTAAGGCCCTACAGGGAACTGAAGCTTTCTTT. Residues: CASKALQGTEAFF. The whole variable domain, remainder taken from reference TRBV19 and TRBJ1-1, is DGGITQSPKYLFRKEGQNVTLSCEQNLNHDAMYWYRQDPGQGLRLIYYSQIVNDFQKGDIAEGYSVSREKKESFPLTVTSAQKNPTAFYLCASKALQGTEAFFGQGTRLTVV.

This rearrangement joins TRBV11-3 to TRBJ2-3; 9 bases match TRBD2. The germline gives CDR1 SGHNT, CDR2 YENEEA. This CDR3 has 16 residues. V gave up 0 bases and J gave up 5 bases; unmatched junction bases: 6. The CDR3 region has the DNA TGTGCCAGCAGCTTAGAAGGCGGGAGGGCCCGAGATACGCAGTATTTT. The encoded protein is CASSLEGGRARDTQYF. The whole variable domain, filled in from reference TRBV11-3 and TRBJ2-3, reads EAGVVQSPRYKIIEKKQPVAFWCNPISGHNTLYWYLQNLGQGPELLIRYENEEAVDDSQLPKDRFSAERLKGVDSTLKIQPAELGDSAVYLCASSLEGGRARDTQYFGPGTRLTVL.

This clone was seen a handful of times. The chain carries TRBV19 and TRBJ2-1, with D perhaps matching TRBD1 or TRBD2 (5 bases each). There are 14 residues in the CDR3. V shed 3 bases and J shed 0 bases, with 6 bases lying between them. Looked up from germline, CDR1 is LNHDA and CDR2 is SQIVND (reference sequence). CDR3 bases: TGTGCCAGTAGTATCGGGGCCTCCTACAATGAGCAGTTCTTC. The encoded protein is CASSIGASYNEQFF.

There are a few counts of this clone. The V and J genes are TRBV18 and TRBJ1-1; D is undetermined. Looked up from germline, CDR1 is KGHSH and CDR2 is LQKENI. This CDR3 has 12 amino acids. Deletions cut 4 bases from V and 5 bases from J, with 8 bases between. In DNA, the CDR3 is TGTGCCAGCTCACAGGGTGGGACTGAAGCTTTCTTT. This encodes CASSQGGTEAFF.

This chain joins TRBV7-2 and TRBJ1-5; D call uncertain. Germline lookup yields CDR1 SGHTA and CDR2 FQGNSA. Trimming removed 1 base from V and 2 bases from J, with 12 bases in between. The CDR3 sequence is 16 residues long. CDR3: CASSLDGRWGNQPQHF. The CDR3 coding sequence is TGTGCCAGCAGCTTAGATGGCAGGTGGGGCAATCAGCCCCAGCATTTT. The complete variable domain, with remaining parts taken from reference TRBV7-2 and TRBJ1-5, reads GAGVSQSPSNKVTEKGKDVELRCDPISGHTALYWYRQSLGQGLEFLIYFQGNSAPDKSGLPSDRFSAERTGGSVSTLTIQRTQQEDSAVYLCASSLDGRWGNQPQHFGDGTRLSIL.